This T cell receptor beta chain originates from a study of cytomegalovirus exposure and HLA in healthy donors. Whole-study findings and limits: According to a later analysis, most TCR beta chains associated with CMV appeared HLA-restricted.

This CDR3 has 17 amino acids. After removal of 2 bases from V and 0 bases from J, the junction contained 9 bases not matched to a gene. Germline CDR1 reads LGHNA; CDR2 reads YNFKEQ. To note about this clone: Its specificity is not known.

The PCR employed 60 Vbeta primers together with 13 Jbeta primers. In the original workflow: The authors later counted roughly 79 million unique TCR beta chains, roughly 10 million of them shared. TCRdb's table, derived via immunoSEQ multiplex PCR, lists solely in-frame clones and lacks some. The V and J calls and the clone size are those of that table, but D and trimming were determined from the DNA. The sample lists 150,000 to 200,000 clones, around 81% occurring once. The clonotype was recovered from a woman younger than 35 in good health and CMV-seropositive. The chain couples TRBV4-2 to TRBJ1-1; 7 bases are a match to TRBD1. Sequenced sample: PBMCs. The CDR3 region has the DNA TGTGCCAGCAGCCAACCTCGAGGGGGCCCCATGAACACTGAAGCTTTCTTT. This translates into CASSQPRGGPMNTEAFF.